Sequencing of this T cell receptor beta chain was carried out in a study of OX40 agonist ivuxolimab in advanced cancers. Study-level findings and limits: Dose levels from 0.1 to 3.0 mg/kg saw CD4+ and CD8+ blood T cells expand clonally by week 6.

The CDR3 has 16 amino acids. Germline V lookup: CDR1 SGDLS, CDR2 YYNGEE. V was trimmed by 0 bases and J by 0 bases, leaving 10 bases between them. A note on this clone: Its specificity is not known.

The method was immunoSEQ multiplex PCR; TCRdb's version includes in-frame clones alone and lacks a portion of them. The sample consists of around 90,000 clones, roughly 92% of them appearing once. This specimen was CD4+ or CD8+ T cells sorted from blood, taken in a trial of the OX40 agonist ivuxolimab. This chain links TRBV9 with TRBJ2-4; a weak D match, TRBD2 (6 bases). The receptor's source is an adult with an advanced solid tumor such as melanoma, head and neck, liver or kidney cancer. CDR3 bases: TGTGCCAGCAGCGTAGCGGGAGCCCTAGCCAAAAACATTCAGTACTTC. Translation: CASSVAGALAKNIQYF.